These T cell receptor beta chains were read from a single sample in a study of vaccination effects on CD4 cells after COVID-19. These receptors have no known antigen. Clones were read by immunoSEQ multiplex PCR, and TCRdb kept only the in-frame ones, dropping some. Of roughly 71,000 clones in the sample, roughly 76% are singletons; the top ten hold around 0.9%. The sample consisted of CD4+ T cells from PBMCs cultured with HCoV-OC43 spike peptides, taken after COVID-19 vaccination. These receptors originate from a human donor who received a COVID-19 vaccine. CDR3s include the opening cysteine and the closing phenylalanine or tryptophan. The D gene is left open where the match is weak. Some rows have no size entry. The others give once, few or many, or a class for an expanded clone.

v_gene	abundance	j_gene	d_gene	CDR3aa	CDR3nt
TRBV29-1	few	TRBJ1-1	-	CSGAPTLETEAFF	TGCAGCGGGGCGCCGACCCTGGAGACTGAAGCTTTCTTT
TRBV19	few	TRBJ2-2	-	CASSPTANTGELFF	TGTGCCAGTAGTCCTACAGCGAACACCGGGGAGCTGTTTTTT
TRBV24-1	-	TRBJ2-3	-	CATSSPGANGDTQYF	TGTGCCACCAGTTCCCCGGGGGCCAACGGAGATACGCAGTATTTT
TRBV7-9	-	TRBJ1-1	-	CASSRMGAFF	TGTGCCAGCAGCCGAATGGGAGCTTTCTTT
TRBV7-3	once	TRBJ1-6	-	CASSLSSSDNSPLHF	TGTGCCAGCAGCTTAAGCAGCTCTGATAATTCACCCCTCCACTTT
TRBV4-3	-	TRBJ1-1	-	CASSQDWLMNTEAFF	TGCGCCAGCAGCCAAGACTGGCTTATGAACACTGAAGCTTTCTTT
TRBV27	few	TRBJ1-4	-	CASTSALPNEKLFF	TGTGCCAGTACGTCGGCCCTCCCTAATGAAAAACTGTTTTTT
TRBV6-5	-	TRBJ1-5	-	CASSYSQGTHQPQHF	TGTGCCAGCAGTTACAGCCAGGGGACCCATCAGCCCCAGCATTTT
TRBV2	few	TRBJ2-3	TRBD2	CASRPTPSGWTTDTQYF	TGTGCCAGCAGACCTACCCCTAGCGGGTGGACCACAGATACGCAGTATTTT
TRBV7-9	-	TRBJ2-5	-	CASSFGETQYF	TGTGCCAGCAGCTTTGGGGAGACCCAGTACTTC
TRBV6-4	-	TRBJ1-1	TRBD1	CASSDGTGRNTEAFF	TGTGCCAGCAGCGACGGGACAGGGAGGAACACTGAAGCTTTCTTT
TRBV18	-	TRBJ2-5	TRBD2	CASSGLAGSQETQYF	TGTGCCAGCTCGGGACTAGCGGGGAGCCAAGAGACCCAGTACTTC
TRBV7-9	-	TRBJ1-2	TRBD1	CASSRTGIAVDGYTF	TGTGCCAGCAGCAGGACAGGGATAGCCGTAGATGGCTACACCTTC
TRBV28	-	TRBJ1-6	-	CASSPGWDSPLHF	TGTGCCAGCAGCCCCGGGTGGGATTCACCCCTCCACTTT
TRBV29-1	few	TRBJ2-5	-	CSVEVYQETQYF	TGCAGCGTTGAAGTGTACCAAGAGACCCAGTACTTC
TRBV6-5	-	TRBJ2-5	-	CASTIVGQETQYF	TGTGCCAGCACCATCGTGGGGCAAGAGACCCAGTACTTC
TRBV28	-	TRBJ1-6	TRBD1	CASTRDRGNSPLHF	TGTGCCAGCACCCGGGACAGGGGAAATTCACCCCTCCACTTT
TRBV18	-	TRBJ2-3	-	CASSPNTGSDTQYF	TGTGCCAGCTCACCAAATACAGGGTCAGATACGCAGTATTTT
TRBV7-9	-	TRBJ1-1	-	CASSPDSRWTEAFF	TGTGCCAGCAGCCCCGACAGTCGGTGGACTGAAGCTTTCTTT
TRBV6-5	-	TRBJ1-1	-	CASIAGDMNTEAFF	TGTGCCAGCATTGCAGGAGATATGAACACTGAAGCTTTCTTT
TRBV9	-	TRBJ2-3	TRBD2	CASSPGGNGANTQYF	TGTGCCAGCAGCCCCGGGGGGAATGGAGCAAATACGCAGTATTTT
TRBV11-1	-	TRBJ1-1	TRBD1	CASSSSRDRAEAFF	TGTGCCAGCAGCTCGAGCCGGGACAGGGCTGAAGCTTTCTTT
TRBV10-3	-	TRBJ2-3	TRBD2	CAISEFWLAGSTDTQYF	TGTGCCATCAGTGAGTTCTGGCTAGCGGGTAGCACAGATACGCAGTATTTT
TRBV7-8	-	TRBJ1-1	TRBD1	CASSLTGQGETEAFF	TGTGCCAGCAGCCTAACCGGACAGGGAGAAACTGAAGCTTTCTTT
TRBV9	-	TRBJ2-1	-	CASSVVEQGGPYNEQFF	TGTGCCAGCAGCGTAGTCGAACAGGGAGGACCATACAATGAGCAGTTCTTC